This TCR beta chain was sequenced in a study of T cells in pancreatic ductal adenocarcinoma. Regarding the study as a whole: No significant tumor-blood clonality difference; means were about 0.11 and 0.072. Tumors hold more CD45RO+ effector T cells, which may bias toward lower diversity. Blood had more productive templates and roughly 8-fold more unique clonotypes than tumor.

This CDR3 spans 15 amino acids. CDR1 is SQVTM and CDR2 is ANQGSEA in the germline V gene. The V gene lost 7 bases and the J gene lost 0 bases, with 16 bases spanning the gap. With respect to this clone: Its antigen is unidentified.

The selected patients with pancreatic ductal adenocarcinoma had surgery but no neoadjuvant therapy. Assay used: immunoSEQ multiplex PCR; TCRdb lists only in-frame clones, some missing. The sample holds more than 85,000 clones, nearly 95% seen once. V and J are TRBV29-1 and TRBJ2-4; weak D call: TRBD2 (6 bases). The source is a human donor with pancreatic ductal adenocarcinoma. Material for sequencing was PBMCs. The CDR3 loop reads CSGRVGSLAKNIQYF. The CDR3 bases are TGCAGCGGGAGGGTAGGGTCCTTAGCCAAAAACATTCAGTACTTC.